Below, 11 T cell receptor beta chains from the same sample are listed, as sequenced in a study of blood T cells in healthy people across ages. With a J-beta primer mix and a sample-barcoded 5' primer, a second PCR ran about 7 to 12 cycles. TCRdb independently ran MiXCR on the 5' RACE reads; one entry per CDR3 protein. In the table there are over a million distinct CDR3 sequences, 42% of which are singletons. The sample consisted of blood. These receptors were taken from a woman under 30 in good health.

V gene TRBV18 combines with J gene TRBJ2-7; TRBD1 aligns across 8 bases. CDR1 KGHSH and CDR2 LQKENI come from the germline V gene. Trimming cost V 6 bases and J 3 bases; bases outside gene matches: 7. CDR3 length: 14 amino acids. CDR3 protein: CASSTGTGNYEQYF. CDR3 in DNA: TGTGCCAGCTCCACCGGGACAGGAAACTACGAGCAGTACTTC.

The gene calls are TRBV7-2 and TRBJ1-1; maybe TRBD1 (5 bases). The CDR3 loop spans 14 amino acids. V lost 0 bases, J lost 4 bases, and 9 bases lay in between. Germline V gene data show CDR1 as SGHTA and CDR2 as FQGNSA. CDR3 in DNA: TGTGCCAGCAGCTTAGCTGGACAAGTCACTGAAGCTTTCTTT. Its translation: CASSLAGQVTEAFF.

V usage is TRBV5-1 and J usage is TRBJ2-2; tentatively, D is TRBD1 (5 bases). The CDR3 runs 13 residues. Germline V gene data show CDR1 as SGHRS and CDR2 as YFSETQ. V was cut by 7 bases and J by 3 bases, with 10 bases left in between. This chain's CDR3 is CASGRGDTGELFF. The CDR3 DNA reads TGCGCCAGCGGAAGGGGTGACACCGGGGAGCTGTTTTTT.

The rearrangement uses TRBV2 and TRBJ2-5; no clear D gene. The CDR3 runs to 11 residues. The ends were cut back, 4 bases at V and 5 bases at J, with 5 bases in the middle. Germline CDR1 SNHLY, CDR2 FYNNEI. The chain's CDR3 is CASSADETQYF. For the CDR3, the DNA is TGTGCCAGCAGTGCCGACGAGACCCAGTACTTC.

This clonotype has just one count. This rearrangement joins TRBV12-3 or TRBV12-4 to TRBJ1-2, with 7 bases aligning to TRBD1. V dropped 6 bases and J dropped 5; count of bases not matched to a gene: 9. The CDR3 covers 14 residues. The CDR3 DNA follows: TGTGCCAGCAGCGCAACCGGGACAGCGTATGGCTACACCTTC. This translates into CASSATGTAYGYTF.

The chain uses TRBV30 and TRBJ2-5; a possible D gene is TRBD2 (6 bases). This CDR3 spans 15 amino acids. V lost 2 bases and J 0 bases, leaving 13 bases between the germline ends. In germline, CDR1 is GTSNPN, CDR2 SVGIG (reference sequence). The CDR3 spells CAWSRGTKYQETQYF. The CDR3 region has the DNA TGTGCCTGGAGTCGGGGGACCAAGTACCAAGAGACCCAGTACTTC.

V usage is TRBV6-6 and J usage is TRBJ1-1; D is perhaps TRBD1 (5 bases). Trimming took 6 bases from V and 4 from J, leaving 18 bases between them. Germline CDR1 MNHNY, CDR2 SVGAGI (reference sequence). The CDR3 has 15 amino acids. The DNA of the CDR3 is TGTGCCAGCAGATCAAACCAGGGTATAGGCACTGAAGCTTTCTTT. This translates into CASRSNQGIGTEAFF.

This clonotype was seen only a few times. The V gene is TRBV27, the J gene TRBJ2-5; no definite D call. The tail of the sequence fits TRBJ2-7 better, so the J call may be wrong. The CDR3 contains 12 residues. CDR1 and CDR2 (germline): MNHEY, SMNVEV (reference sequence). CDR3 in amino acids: CASSFYNGEQYF. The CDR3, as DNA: TGTGCCAGCAGTTTTTATAATGGCGAGCAGTACTTC.

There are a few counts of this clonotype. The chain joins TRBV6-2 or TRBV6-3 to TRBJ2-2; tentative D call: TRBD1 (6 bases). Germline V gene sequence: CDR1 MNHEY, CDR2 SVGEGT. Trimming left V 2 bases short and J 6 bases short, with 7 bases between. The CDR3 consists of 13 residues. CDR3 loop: CASSYTGPGELFF. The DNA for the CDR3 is TGTGCCAGCAGTTACACAGGGCCCGGGGAGCTGTTTTTT.

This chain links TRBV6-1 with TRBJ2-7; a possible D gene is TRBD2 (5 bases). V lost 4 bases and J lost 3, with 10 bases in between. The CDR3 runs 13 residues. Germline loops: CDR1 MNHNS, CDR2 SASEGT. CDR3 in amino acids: CASSGGENYEQYF. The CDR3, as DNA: TGTGCCAGCAGTGGGGGAGAGAACTACGAGCAGTACTTC.

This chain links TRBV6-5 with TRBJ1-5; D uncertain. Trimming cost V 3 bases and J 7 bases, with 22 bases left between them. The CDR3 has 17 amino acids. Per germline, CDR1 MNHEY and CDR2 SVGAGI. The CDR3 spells CASSYNREARLSQPQHF. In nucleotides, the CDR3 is TGTGCCAGCAGTTATAATCGGGAGGCGAGGCTTAGCCAGCCCCAGCATTTT.